The 14 T cell receptor beta chains below come from one sample, sequenced in a study of graft-versus-host responses after intestinal transplantation. Once graft tissue had been processed, intraepithelial and lamina propria lymphocytes were released. Some clones are missing from TCRdb's copy, which holds only in-frame ones; the method was immunoSEQ multiplex PCR. The sample lists 5,600 or so clones; around 70% were seen once. The source material was ileum tissue, sampled roughly 260 days after intestinal transplant. The receptors here all came from a human patient who received an intestinal transplant, so some T cells may come from the graft donor.

V and J are TRBV4-3 and TRBJ2-4; 12 nucleotides line up with TRBD2. The CDR3 loop spans 20 amino acids. Trimming removed 1 base from V and 2 bases from J; junction bases left unmatched: 12. Germline CDR1 reads LGHNA; CDR2 reads YSLEER. The CDR3 spells CASSQGDPSGGAVSKNIQYF. CDR3 bases: TGCGCCAGCAGCCAAGGTGACCCTAGCGGGGGGGCCGTTTCCAAAAACATTCAGTACTTC.

The V and J genes are TRBV7-9 and TRBJ2-2; D uncertain. Germline CDR1 and CDR2: SEHNR and FQNEAQ (reference sequence). This CDR3 has 14 amino acids. V was pared by 1 base and J by 6 bases, with 9 bases between. The CDR3 coding sequence is TGTGCCAGCAGCTTAGTTTTTACGGCCGGGGAGCTGTTTTTT. This encodes CASSLVFTAGELFF.

The V call is TRBV7-9, the J call TRBJ2-5, with D possibly matching TRBD2 (5 bases). Per the germline V gene, CDR1 is SEHNR and CDR2 is FQNEAQ (reference sequence). This CDR3 region has 14 residues. The V end lost 4 bases, the J end lost 0 bases, and 9 bases lay between the germline ends. CDR3 nucleotide sequence: TGTGCCAGCAGCTCCGAGCGGTACCAAGAGACCCAGTACTTC. Translation gives CASSSERYQETQYF.

In this sample, this clone turned up a few times. The J gene is TRBJ2-7, the V gene TRBV11-3; 10 bases are shared with TRBD2. Germline CDR1 is SGHNT and CDR2 is YENEEA. The CDR3 has 14 residues. With 5 bases clipped from V and 2 bases from J, the junction kept 3 bases outside the gene matches. CDR3 amino acids: CASSQSGGAYEQYF. In DNA form, the CDR3 reads TGTGCCAGCAGCCAGAGCGGGGGGGCCTACGAGCAGTACTTC.

The chain couples TRBV7-9 to TRBJ2-7, with TRBD2 as a possible D gene (5 bases). Trimming pared 0 bases from V and 4 bases from J, leaving 10 bases between. The CDR3 length is 14 residues. The germline V gene has CDR1 SEHNR and CDR2 FQNEAQ (reference sequence). The CDR3 coding sequence is TGTGCCAGCAGCTTAGCCGGGGAACGGTACGAGCAGTACTTC. This codes for CASSLAGERYEQYF.

In its sample, this clone was seen once. CDR3 amino acids: CASSQGLDIIYGYTF. The CDR3 region has the DNA TGCGCCAGCAGCCAAGGGTTAGACATTATCTATGGCTACACCTTC. V is TRBV4-3 and J is TRBJ1-2; no clear D. There are 15 residues in the CDR3. The ends were cut back, 1 base at V and 4 bases at J, with 13 bases in the middle. The germline V gene encodes CDR1 LGHNA and CDR2 YSLEER.

This rearrangement joins TRBV27 to TRBJ2-7; D is possibly TRBD2 (6 bases). The CDR3 sequence is 13 residues long. Germline values: CDR1 MNHEY, CDR2 SMNVEV (reference sequence). V lost 5 bases to trimming and J lost 3 bases, with 11 bases between them. CDR3 protein: CASSPGRLYEQYF. In nucleotides, the CDR3 is TGTGCCAGCAGTCCTGGGAGGCTCTACGAGCAGTACTTC.

The V call is TRBV18, the J call TRBJ2-3, with a tentative D call TRBD1 (6 bases). Germline V gene data show CDR1 as KGHSH and CDR2 as LQKENI. The CDR3 extends over 14 amino acids. Trimming removed 5 bases from V and 1 base from J, with 10 bases in between. CDR3 protein: CASSGQWGTDTQYF. The CDR3 DNA sequence: TGTGCCAGCTCAGGACAGTGGGGCACAGATACGCAGTATTTT.

This clone has only one observation. The V call is TRBV5-4, the J call TRBJ2-1; 8 bases are shared with TRBD2. The germline V gene encodes CDR1 SGHNT and CDR2 YYREEE (reference sequence). Trimming removed 4 bases from V and 0 bases from J; junction bases left unmatched: 9. CDR3 length: 17 residues. CDR3 sequence reads: CASSMGTSPSSYNEQFF. The CDR3 DNA reads TGTGCCAGCAGCATGGGGACTAGTCCGAGCTCCTACAATGAGCAGTTCTTC. The variable domain in full, with the rest retrieved from reference TRBV5-4 and TRBJ2-1, is ETGVTQSPTHLIKTRGQQVTLRCSSQSGHNTVSWYQQALGQGPQFIFQYYREEENGRGNFPPRFSGLQFPNYSSELNVNALELDDSALYLCASSMGTSPSSYNEQFFGPGTRLTVL.

The CDR3 DNA reads TGTGCCAGCAGACCGGACAGTCTTAACTATGGCTACACCTTC. This gives the protein CASRPDSLNYGYTF. The J gene is TRBJ1-2, the V gene TRBV27, with D maybe TRBD1 (6 bases). The CDR3 is made up of 14 amino acids. CDR1 and CDR2 from the germline V gene are MNHEY and SMNVEV (reference sequence). Trimming shortened V by 6 bases and J by 1 base, and 12 bases separated the two germline ends.

The rearrangement uses TRBV19 and TRBJ1-1, with 9 positions matching TRBD1. CDR1 LNHDA and CDR2 SQIVND come from the germline V gene (reference sequence). This CDR3 has 14 amino acids. J lost 6 bases, V lost 4 bases, and 6 bases had no gene match. The CDR3 DNA sequence: TGTGCCAGTAGTAACCGGGACAGGGACCCTGAAGCTTTCTTT. Its translation: CASSNRDRDPEAFF.

The chain couples TRBV11-2 to TRBJ2-7; TRBD2 matches 8 bases. There are 16 residues in the CDR3. Germline assignment: CDR1 SGHAT and CDR2 FQNNGV. V lost 4 bases, J lost 4 bases, and 12 bases stayed unmatched. CDR3 bases: TGTGCCAGCAGCTCCGTCAGCGGGAGACACCCATACGAGCAGTACTTC. Translating gives CASSSVSGRHPYEQYF.

The V call is TRBV5-1, the J call TRBJ2-1; TRBD1 aligns across 8 bases. Germline V gene sequence: CDR1 SGHRS, CDR2 YFSETQ. Trimming at V came to 0 bases and at J to 4 bases, leaving 0 bases not matched to a gene. The CDR3 spans 14 residues. For the CDR3, the DNA is TGCGCCAGCAGCTTGGACAGGGGGTACAATGAGCAGTTCTTC. Translation gives CASSLDRGYNEQFF.

V usage is TRBV2 and J usage is TRBJ2-3, with 8 bases matching TRBD1. This CDR3 region has 14 residues. Germline trimming cut 6 bases from V and 0 bases from J; bases unmatched to any gene: 2. Germline-derived CDR1 and CDR2 are SNHLY and FYNNEI. CDR3 in amino acids: CASRDRVSTDTQYF. DNA for the CDR3: TGTGCCAGCAGGGACAGGGTGAGCACAGATACGCAGTATTTT.